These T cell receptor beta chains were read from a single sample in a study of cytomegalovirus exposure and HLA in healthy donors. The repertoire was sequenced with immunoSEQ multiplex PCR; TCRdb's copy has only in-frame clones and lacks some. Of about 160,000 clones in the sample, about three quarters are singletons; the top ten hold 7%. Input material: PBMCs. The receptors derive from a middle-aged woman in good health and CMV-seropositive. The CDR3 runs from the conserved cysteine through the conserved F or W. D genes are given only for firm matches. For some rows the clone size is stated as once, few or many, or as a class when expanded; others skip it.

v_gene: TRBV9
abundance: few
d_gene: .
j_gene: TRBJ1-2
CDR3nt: TGTGCCAGCAGCGCTGCGCGGGGTATTTATGGCTACACCTTC
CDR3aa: CASSAARGIYGYTF

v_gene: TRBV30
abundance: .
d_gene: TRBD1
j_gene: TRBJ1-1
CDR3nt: TGTGCCTGGAGTATGCAGGGGGGAAACACTGAAGCTTTCTTT
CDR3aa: CAWSMQGGNTEAFF

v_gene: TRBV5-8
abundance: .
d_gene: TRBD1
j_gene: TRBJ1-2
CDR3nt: TGTGCCAGCAGCTTGGACAGGGGCGCTAACTATGGCTACACCTTC
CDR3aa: CASSLDRGANYGYTF

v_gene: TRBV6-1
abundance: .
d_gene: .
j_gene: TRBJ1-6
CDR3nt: TGTGCCAGCAGTGAAGCGAGGTCACCCCTCCACTTT
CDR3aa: CASSEARSPLHF

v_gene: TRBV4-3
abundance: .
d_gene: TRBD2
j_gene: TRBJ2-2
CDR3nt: TGCGCCAGCAGCCAAGAAGGAAGCAAGCGGGGTTTCTTTGGGGAGCTGTTTTTT
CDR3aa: CASSQEGSKRGFFGELFF

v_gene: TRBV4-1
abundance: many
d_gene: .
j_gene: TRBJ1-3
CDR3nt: TGCGCCAGCAGCCAAGGGGACAATCTCAACCCCATATATTTT
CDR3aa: CASSQGDNLNPIYF

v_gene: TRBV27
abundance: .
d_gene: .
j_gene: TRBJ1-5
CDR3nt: TGTGCCAGCAGTTCCCAAGGGGACAATCAGCCCCAGCATTTT
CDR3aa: CASSSQGDNQPQHF

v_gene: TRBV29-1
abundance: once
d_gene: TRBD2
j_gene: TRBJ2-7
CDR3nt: TGCAGCGCGAGGGGGGTAGCGGGGGGTTCCTACGAGCAGTACTTC
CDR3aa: CSARGVAGGSYEQYF

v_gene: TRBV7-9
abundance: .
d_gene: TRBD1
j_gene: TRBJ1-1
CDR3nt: TGTGCCAGCAGCTCTGGACAGGGGTACACTGAAGCTTTCTTT
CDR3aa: CASSSGQGYTEAFF

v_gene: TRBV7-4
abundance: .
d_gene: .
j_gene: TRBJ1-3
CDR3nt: TGTGCCAGCAGCTCCCTCTTGTTT
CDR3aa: CASSSLLF

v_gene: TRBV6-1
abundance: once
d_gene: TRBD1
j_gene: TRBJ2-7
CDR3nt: TGTGCCACTCGGGACAGGGGGTACGAGCAGTACTTC
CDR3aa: CATRDRGYEQYF

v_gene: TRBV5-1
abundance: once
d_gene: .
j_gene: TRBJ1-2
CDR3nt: TGCGCCAGCAGCTTAGAGGGGAGGAAGAGCTATGGCTACACCTTC
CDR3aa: CASSLEGRKSYGYTF

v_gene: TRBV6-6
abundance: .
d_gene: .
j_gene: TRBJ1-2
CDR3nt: TGTGCCAGCAGTAATAGCAATTTAGATGGCTACACCTTC
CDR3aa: CASSNSNLDGYTF

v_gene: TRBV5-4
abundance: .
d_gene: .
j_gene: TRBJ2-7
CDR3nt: TGTGCCAGCAGCTTGGACAGGGTCCAGGCCAGGTACTTC
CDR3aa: CASSLDRVQARYF

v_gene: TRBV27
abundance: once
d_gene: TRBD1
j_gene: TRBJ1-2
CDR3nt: TGTGCCACCCAGGACAGGGTTCTTGGCTACACCTTC
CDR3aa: CATQDRVLGYTF

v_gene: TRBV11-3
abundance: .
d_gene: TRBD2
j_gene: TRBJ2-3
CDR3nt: TGTGCCAGCAGCTTCGGGGCGGGGGGTCGCACAGATACGCAGTATTTT
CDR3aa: CASSFGAGGRTDTQYF

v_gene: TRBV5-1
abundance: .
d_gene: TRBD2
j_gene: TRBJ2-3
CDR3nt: TGCGCCAGCAGCTCTGGACTAGCGGGGGGTGGGTCAGAAGATACGCAGTATTTT
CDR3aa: CASSSGLAGGGSEDTQYF

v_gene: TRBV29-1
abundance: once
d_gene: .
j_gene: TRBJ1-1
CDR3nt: TGCAGCGTCGGGGGTCGTTTGAACACTGAAGCTTTCTTT
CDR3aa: CSVGGRLNTEAFF

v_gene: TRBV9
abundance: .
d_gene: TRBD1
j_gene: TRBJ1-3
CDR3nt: TGTGCCAGCAGCGTCGGACAGGGCGGATTCTCTGGAAACACCATATATTTT
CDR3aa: CASSVGQGGFSGNTIYF

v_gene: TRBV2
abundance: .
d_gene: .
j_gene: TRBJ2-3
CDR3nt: TGTGCCAGCAGTGACCCAAGCACAGATACGCAGTATTTT
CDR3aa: CASSDPSTDTQYF

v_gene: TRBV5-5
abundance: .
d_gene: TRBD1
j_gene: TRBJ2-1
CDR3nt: TGTGCCAGCACCATTCACCCTCCGGGACAGGGGTCCTACAATGAGCAGTTCTTC
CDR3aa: CASTIHPPGQGSYNEQFF

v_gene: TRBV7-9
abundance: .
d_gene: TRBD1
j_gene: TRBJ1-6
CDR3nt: TGTGCCAGCAGCTTAGACGGGACAGGTACTCCACCCCTCCACTTT
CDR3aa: CASSLDGTGTPPLHF

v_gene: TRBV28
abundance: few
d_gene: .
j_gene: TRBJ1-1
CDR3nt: TGTGCCAGCAGTTTGTTGACGGGGGAGTCTCAAGCTTTCTTT
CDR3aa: CASSLLTGESQAFF

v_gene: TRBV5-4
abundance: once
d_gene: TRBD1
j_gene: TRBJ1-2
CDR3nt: TGTGCCAGCAGCTTGGTGGACAGGGCCTATGGCTACACCTTC
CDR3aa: CASSLVDRAYGYTF

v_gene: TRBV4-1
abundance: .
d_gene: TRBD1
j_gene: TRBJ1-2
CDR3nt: TGCGCCAGCAGCCAGGGACAGGGCCGCTATGGCTACACCTTC
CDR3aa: CASSQGQGRYGYTF

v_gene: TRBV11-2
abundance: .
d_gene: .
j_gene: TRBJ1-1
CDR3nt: TGTGCCAGCAACCTCCGGGGTTGGGGGGGCCCAACTGAAGCTTTCTTT
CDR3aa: CASNLRGWGGPTEAFF

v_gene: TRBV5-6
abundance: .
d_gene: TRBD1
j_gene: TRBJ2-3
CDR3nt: TGTGCCAGCAGCTTGCTGACAGGGTTGTTTGTTGCAGATACGCAGTATTTT
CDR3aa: CASSLLTGLFVADTQYF

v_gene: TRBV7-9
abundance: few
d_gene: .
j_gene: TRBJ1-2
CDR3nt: TGTTCCAGCAGCTTATGGTTGTCAGGGTACCGCACTACTGGCTACACCTTC
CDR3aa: CSSSLWLSGYRTTGYTF

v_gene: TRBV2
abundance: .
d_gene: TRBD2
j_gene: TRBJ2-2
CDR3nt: TGTGCCAGCAGTACCGACCGACTAGCTGGCACCGGGGAGCTGTTTTTT
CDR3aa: CASSTDRLAGTGELFF

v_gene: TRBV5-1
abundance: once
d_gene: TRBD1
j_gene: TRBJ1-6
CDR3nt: TGCGCCAGCAGCTTAGGACAGGGAGGTCATTCACCCCTCCACTTT
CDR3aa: CASSLGQGGHSPLHF

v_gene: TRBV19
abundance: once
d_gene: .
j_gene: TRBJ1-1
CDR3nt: TGTGCCAGTAGTATTATAGTGGACACTGAAGCTTTCTTT
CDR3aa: CASSIIVDTEAFF

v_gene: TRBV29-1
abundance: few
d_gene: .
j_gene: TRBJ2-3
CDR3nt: TGCAGCGTTGAAGCGGGCACAGATACGCAGTATTTT
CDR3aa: CSVEAGTDTQYF

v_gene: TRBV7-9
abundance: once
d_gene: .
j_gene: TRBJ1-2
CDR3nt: TGTGCCAGCAACGGGGGGGCGGTTTCCTCTTTTACGTCTGGCTACACCTTC
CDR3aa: CASNGGAVSSFTSGYTF

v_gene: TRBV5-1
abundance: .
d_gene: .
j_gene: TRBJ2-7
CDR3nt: TGCGCCAGCAGTTTTAACCCGGGAATCGACTACGAGCAGTACTTC
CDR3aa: CASSFNPGIDYEQYF

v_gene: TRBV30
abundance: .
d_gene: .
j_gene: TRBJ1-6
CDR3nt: TGTGCCTGGAGTGGAAGGCGTCAGGGGACTTCACCCCTCCACTTT
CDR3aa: CAWSGRRQGTSPLHF

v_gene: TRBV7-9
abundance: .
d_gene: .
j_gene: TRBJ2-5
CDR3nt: TGTGCCAGCGGGAGCCAGGCGACCCAGTACTTC
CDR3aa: CASGSQATQYF

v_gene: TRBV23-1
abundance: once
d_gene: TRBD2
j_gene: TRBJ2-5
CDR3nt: TGCGCCAGCAGCCAACTAGCGGGGGGAGAGACCCAGTACTTC
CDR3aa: CASSQLAGGETQYF

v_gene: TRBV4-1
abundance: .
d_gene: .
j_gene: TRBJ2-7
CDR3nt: TGCGCCAGCAGCCTAGGACTTTCCTCCTACGAGCAGTACTTC
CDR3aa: CASSLGLSSYEQYF

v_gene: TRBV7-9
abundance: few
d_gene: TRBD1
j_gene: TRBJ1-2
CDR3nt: TGTTCCAGCAGCCCCTCAGGACAGGCTGCTAACTATGGCTACACCTTC
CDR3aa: CSSSPSGQAANYGYTF

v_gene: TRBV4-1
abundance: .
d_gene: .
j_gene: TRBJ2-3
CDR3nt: TGCGCCAGCAGCCAAGTGGTGGAGAATACGCAGTATTTT
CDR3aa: CASSQVVENTQYF

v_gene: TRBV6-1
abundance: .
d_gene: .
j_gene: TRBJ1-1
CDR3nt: TGTGCCAGCAGTGCGGGGGGAGGCACTGAAGCTTTCTTT
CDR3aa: CASSAGGGTEAFF

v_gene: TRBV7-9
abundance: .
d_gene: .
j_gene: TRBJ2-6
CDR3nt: TGTGCCAGCAGCTTGGCCTCTGGGGCCAACGTCCTGACTTTC
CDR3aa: CASSLASGANVLTF

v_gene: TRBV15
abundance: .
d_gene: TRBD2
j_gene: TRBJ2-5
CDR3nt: TGTGCCACCAGCAGAGATCTTTTCGGACTAGCGGGGGGTTACCAAGAGACCCAGTACTTC
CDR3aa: CATSRDLFGLAGGYQETQYF

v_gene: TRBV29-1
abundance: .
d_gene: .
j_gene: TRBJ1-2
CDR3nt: TGCAGCGTTGGGGAACAGGGTGGGTTCGGTGGCTACACCTTC
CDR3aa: CSVGEQGGFGGYTF

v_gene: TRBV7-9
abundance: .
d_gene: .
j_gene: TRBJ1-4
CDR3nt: TGTTCCAGCAGCTCCCGGTTAGAGGCGGATGAAAAACTGTTTTTT
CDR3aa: CSSSSRLEADEKLFF

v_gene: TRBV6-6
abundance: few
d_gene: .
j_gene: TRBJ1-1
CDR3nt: TGTGCCAGCAGTAGCCCTCTGGGCTTGAACACTGAAGCTTTCTTT
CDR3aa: CASSSPLGLNTEAFF

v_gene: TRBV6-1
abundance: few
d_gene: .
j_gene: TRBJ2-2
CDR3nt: TGTGCCAGCATAGGGGCCGGGTCCACCGGGGAGCTGTTTTTT
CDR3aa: CASIGAGSTGELFF

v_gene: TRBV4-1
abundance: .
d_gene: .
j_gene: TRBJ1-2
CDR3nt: TGCGCCAGCAGCCTACCAGGGGTTAACTATGGCTACACCTTC
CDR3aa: CASSLPGVNYGYTF

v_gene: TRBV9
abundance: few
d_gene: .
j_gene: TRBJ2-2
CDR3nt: TGTGCCAGCAGGCGGGCCTCCCGTGACACCGGGGAGCTGTTTTTT
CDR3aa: CASRRASRDTGELFF

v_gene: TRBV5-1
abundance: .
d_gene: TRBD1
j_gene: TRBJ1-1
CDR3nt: TGCGCCAGCAGCTTGGAAAAGGGACAGAAATCCACTGAAGCTTTCTTT
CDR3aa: CASSLEKGQKSTEAFF

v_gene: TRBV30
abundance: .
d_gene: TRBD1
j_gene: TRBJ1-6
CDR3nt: TGTGCCTGGAGTTTGGGACAGCCTCATTCACCCCTCCACTTT
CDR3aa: CAWSLGQPHSPLHF

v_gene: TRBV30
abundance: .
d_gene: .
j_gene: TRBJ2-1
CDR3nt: TGTGCCTGGAGTCAAAACAATGAGCAGTTCTTC
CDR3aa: CAWSQNNEQFF

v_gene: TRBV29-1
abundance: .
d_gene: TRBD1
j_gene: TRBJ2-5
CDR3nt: TGCAGCGCCTCACAGGGGTCCAGAGAGACCCAGTACTTC
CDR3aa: CSASQGSRETQYF

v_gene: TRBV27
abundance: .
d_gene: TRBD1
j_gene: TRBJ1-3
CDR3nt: TGTGCCAGCTCCTTAAGCAGGGGGTCTGGAAACACCATATATTTT
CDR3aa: CASSLSRGSGNTIYF